These T cell receptor beta chains were read from a single sample in a study of blood T cells in healthy people across ages. TCRdb redid the calling of the 5' RACE reads with MiXCR, one entry per CDR3 protein. In the table there are 870,000 or so distinct CDR3 sequences, around 26% of which are singletons. Material for sequencing was blood. These TCRs come from a woman older than 75 in good health. CDR3s include the opening cysteine and the closing phenylalanine or tryptophan. The D gene is left open where the match is weak. Clone size appears in some rows only: once, few, many, or a class for an expanded clone.

abundance: -
d_gene: -
len: 14
v_gene: TRBV6-1
j_gene: TRBJ2-2
CDR3aa: CASSMTANTGELFF
CDR3nt: TGTGCCAGCAGTATGACAGCGAACACCGGGGAGCTGTTTTTT

abundance: few
d_gene: -
len: 13
v_gene: TRBV10-3
j_gene: TRBJ1-1
CDR3aa: CAITKQVNTEAFF
CDR3nt: TGTGCCATCACCAAACAGGTAAACACTGAAGCTTTCTTT

abundance: -
d_gene: -
len: 14
v_gene: TRBV7-2
j_gene: TRBJ1-3
CDR3aa: CASSFKSSGNTIYF
CDR3nt: TGTGCCAGCAGCTTCAAGAGCTCTGGAAACACCATATATTTT

abundance: -
d_gene: -
len: 14
v_gene: TRBV4-3
j_gene: TRBJ2-2
CDR3aa: CASSQASGSGELFF
CDR3nt: TGCGCCAGCAGCCAAGCGAGCGGGTCCGGGGAGCTGTTTTTT

abundance: few
d_gene: TRBD1
len: 12
v_gene: TRBV20-1
j_gene: TRBJ1-2
CDR3aa: CSARGQGVGYTF
CDR3nt: TGCAGTGCTAGAGGACAGGGGGTTGGCTACACCTTC

abundance: many
d_gene: TRBD1
len: 16
v_gene: TRBV28
j_gene: TRBJ2-5
CDR3aa: CASSVPGQGDQETQYF
CDR3nt: TGTGCCAGCAGCGTCCCGGGACAGGGGGACCAAGAGACCCAGTACTTC

abundance: -
d_gene: -
len: 12
v_gene: TRBV10-1
j_gene: TRBJ2-7
CDR3aa: CASSDGGYEQYF
CDR3nt: TGCGCCAGCAGTGATGGGGGCTACGAGCAGTACTTC

abundance: many
d_gene: TRBD1
len: 14
v_gene: TRBV10-3
j_gene: TRBJ2-1
CDR3aa: CAIRKGDRGNEQFF
CDR3nt: TGTGCCATCAGAAAGGGGGACAGGGGAAATGAGCAGTTCTTC

abundance: many
d_gene: -
len: 16
v_gene: TRBV7-2
j_gene: TRBJ1-4
CDR3aa: CASSEGPTGPNEKLFF
CDR3nt: TGTGCCAGCAGCGAGGGGCCCACAGGGCCAAATGAAAAACTGTTTTTT

abundance: few
d_gene: TRBD2
len: 16
v_gene: TRBV30
j_gene: TRBJ2-1
CDR3aa: CAWSGLGTSPRVEQFF
CDR3nt: TGTGCCTGGAGTGGGCTTGGGACTAGCCCCCGGGTTGAGCAGTTCTTC

abundance: many
d_gene: -
len: 15
v_gene: TRBV12-3/TRBV12-4
j_gene: TRBJ2-3
CDR3aa: CASSYRGHSTDTQYF
CDR3nt: TGTGCCAGCAGCTACCGAGGCCATAGCACAGATACGCAGTATTTT

abundance: -
d_gene: -
len: 14
v_gene: TRBV30
j_gene: TRBJ2-1
CDR3aa: CAFRRGSSYNEQFF
CDR3nt: TGTGCCTTTCGGAGGGGGAGCTCCTACAATGAGCAGTTCTTC

abundance: few
d_gene: TRBD2
len: 16
v_gene: TRBV9
j_gene: TRBJ2-1
CDR3aa: CASSVDGGGTNNEQFF
CDR3nt: TGTGCCAGCAGCGTAGACGGGGGGGGAACTAACAATGAGCAGTTCTTC

abundance: few
d_gene: -
len: 14
v_gene: TRBV7-2
j_gene: TRBJ1-5
CDR3aa: CASSLAGGYQPQHF
CDR3nt: TGTGCCAGCAGCTTAGCGGGGGGGTATCAGCCCCAGCATTTT

abundance: many
d_gene: TRBD2
len: 14
v_gene: TRBV10-3
j_gene: TRBJ2-3
CDR3aa: CAISGSGGTDTQYF
CDR3nt: TGTGCCATCAGTGGCAGCGGGGGCACAGATACGCAGTATTTT

abundance: many
d_gene: -
len: 13
v_gene: TRBV25-1
j_gene: TRBJ1-6
CDR3aa: CASRDQGNSPLHF
CDR3nt: TGTGCCAGCAGGGACCAGGGTAACTCACCCCTCCACTTT

abundance: few
d_gene: -
len: 12
v_gene: TRBV20-1
j_gene: TRBJ2-1
CDR3aa: CRATPSYNEQFF
CDR3nt: TGCAGGGCTACGCCTAGCTACAATGAGCAGTTCTTC

abundance: many
d_gene: -
len: 16
v_gene: TRBV20-1
j_gene: TRBJ2-5
CDR3aa: CSARDLRRGAQETQYF
CDR3nt: TGCAGTGCTAGAGATCTTCGGCGGGGCGCCCAAGAGACCCAGTACTTC

abundance: -
d_gene: -
len: 18
v_gene: TRBV12-3/TRBV12-4
j_gene: TRBJ1-5
CDR3aa: CASSLSAGNFYSNQPQHF
CDR3nt: TGTGCCAGCAGTCTCTCGGCAGGGAACTTTTATAGCAATCAGCCCCAGCATTTT

abundance: few
d_gene: TRBD1
len: 12
v_gene: TRBV25-1
j_gene: TRBJ1-1
CDR3aa: CASSGQTGSTFF
CDR3nt: TGTGCCAGCAGTGGGCAGACAGGGTCAACTTTCTTT

abundance: -
d_gene: -
len: 12
v_gene: TRBV5-1
j_gene: TRBJ2-5
CDR3aa: CAGRDQQETQYF
CDR3nt: TGCGCCGGCAGGGACCAACAAGAGACCCAGTACTTC

abundance: -
d_gene: TRBD1
len: 16
v_gene: TRBV28
j_gene: TRBJ1-1
CDR3aa: CASSLGIRDRNTEAFF
CDR3nt: TGTGCCAGCAGTTTAGGGATCCGGGACAGGAACACTGAAGCTTTCTTT

abundance: -
d_gene: -
len: 8
v_gene: TRBV7-2
j_gene: TRBJ1-5
CDR3aa: CASSFLHF
CDR3nt: TGTGCCAGCAGCTTCTTGCATTTT

abundance: many
d_gene: -
len: 14
v_gene: TRBV7-2
j_gene: TRBJ2-1
CDR3aa: CASSSTGLHNEQFF
CDR3nt: TGTGCCAGCAGTTCTACGGGACTCCACAATGAGCAGTTCTTC

abundance: few
d_gene: -
len: 13
v_gene: TRBV20-1
j_gene: TRBJ1-5
CDR3aa: CSASLRSNQPQHF
CDR3nt: TGCAGTGCTAGCCTACGGAGCAATCAGCCCCAGCATTTT

abundance: many
d_gene: -
len: 14
v_gene: TRBV5-1
j_gene: TRBJ2-3
CDR3aa: CASSLGQSGDTQYF
CDR3nt: TGCGCCAGCAGCTTGGGACAGTCGGGAGATACGCAGTATTTT

abundance: many
d_gene: -
len: 15
v_gene: TRBV20-1
j_gene: TRBJ1-6
CDR3aa: CSARDNTGYNSPLHF
CDR3nt: TGCAGTGCTAGAGATAATACAGGATATAATTCACCCCTCCACTTT

abundance: -
d_gene: TRBD2
len: 14
v_gene: TRBV12-3/TRBV12-4
j_gene: TRBJ2-1
CDR3aa: CASTPGLGIYEQFF
CDR3nt: TGTGCCAGCACCCCGGGACTAGGGATCTATGAGCAGTTCTTC

abundance: few
d_gene: -
len: 14
v_gene: TRBV2
j_gene: TRBJ1-5
CDR3aa: CASSQDGGSQPQHF
CDR3nt: TGTGCCAGCAGCCAGGACGGCGGGAGTCAGCCCCAGCATTTT

abundance: -
d_gene: TRBD2
len: 16
v_gene: TRBV20-1
j_gene: TRBJ2-2
CDR3aa: CSARLAGVPSTGELFF
CDR3nt: TGCAGTGCTAGACTAGCGGGGGTACCCAGCACCGGGGAGCTGTTTTTT

abundance: -
d_gene: -
len: 15
v_gene: TRBV7-3
j_gene: TRBJ2-3
CDR3aa: CASTEKVQGPDTQYF
CDR3nt: TGTGCCAGCACCGAAAAGGTGCAGGGCCCAGATACGCAGTATTTT

abundance: many
d_gene: -
len: 14
v_gene: TRBV4-3
j_gene: TRBJ1-2
CDR3aa: CASSQETESAGYTF
CDR3nt: TGCGCCAGCAGCCAAGAAACGGAGTCGGCTGGCTACACCTTC

abundance: many
d_gene: TRBD1
len: 15
v_gene: TRBV11-2
j_gene: TRBJ1-6
CDR3aa: CASSFRTGGGSPLHF
CDR3nt: TGTGCCAGCAGCTTTCGGACAGGGGGCGGATCACCCCTCCACTTT

abundance: once
d_gene: -
len: 12
v_gene: TRBV3-1
j_gene: TRBJ1-2
CDR3aa: CASSSSVYGYIF
CDR3nt: TGTGCCAGCAGCTCATCGGTCTATGGCTACATCTTC

abundance: -
d_gene: TRBD1
len: 15
v_gene: TRBV4-1
j_gene: TRBJ2-3
CDR3aa: CASSHPGQGSDTQYF
CDR3nt: TGCGCCAGCAGCCACCCGGGACAGGGCTCAGATACGCAGTATTTT

abundance: many
d_gene: -
len: 13
v_gene: TRBV20-1
j_gene: TRBJ2-3
CDR3aa: CSAKSSGPDTQYF
CDR3nt: TGCAGTGCTAAGTCTTCCGGACCAGATACGCAGTATTTT

abundance: many
d_gene: TRBD1
len: 15
v_gene: TRBV6-2/TRBV6-3
j_gene: TRBJ2-1
CDR3aa: CASSQNRGWVNEQFF
CDR3nt: TGTGCCAGCAGCCAAAACAGGGGTTGGGTCAATGAGCAGTTCTTC

abundance: -
d_gene: TRBD2
len: 21
v_gene: TRBV11-1
j_gene: TRBJ2-2
CDR3aa: CASSLAFLGLAGRARTGELFF
CDR3nt: TGTGCCAGCAGCTTAGCGTTCCTAGGACTAGCGGGGAGAGCGAGGACCGGGGAGCTGTTTTTT

abundance: -
d_gene: -
len: 14
v_gene: TRBV27
j_gene: TRBJ2-7
CDR3aa: CASRKQGLHWEQYF
CDR3nt: TGTGCCAGCAGAAAGCAGGGACTCCATTGGGAGCAGTACTTC

abundance: many
d_gene: TRBD1
len: 15
v_gene: TRBV11-2
j_gene: TRBJ2-7
CDR3aa: CASSLEQGAPYEQYF
CDR3nt: TGTGCCAGCAGCTTAGAACAGGGGGCGCCCTACGAGCAGTACTTC

abundance: -
d_gene: TRBD1
len: 15
v_gene: TRBV7-9
j_gene: TRBJ1-2
CDR3aa: CASRRTGGHNYGYTF
CDR3nt: TGTGCCAGCAGGAGGACAGGGGGACATAACTATGGCTACACCTTC